The subject of this entry is one T cell receptor (beta chain). The antigen is unknown. TCRdb used MiXCR to reprocess the 5' RACE reads, holding one entry per CDR3 protein. The table has about 320,000 distinct CDR3 sequences, about an eighth seen once. The data belong to a study of T cells after yellow fever vaccination. Study-wide context: Where fractions had low cell numbers, libraries were prepared from them with the SMART-Seq v4 Ultra Low Input RNA kit.

The trim removed 4 bases at V and 7 bases at J, leaving 9 bases unmatched. This CDR3 contains 14 residues. The V gene's germline CDR1 is KGHSH and CDR2 LQKENI. Study observations and caveats: Clonotypes found in both CD4 and CD8 compartments made up a small share. Reappearance after the booster was observed for most primary-vaccination clones (roughly 97% CD4, roughly 88% CD8).

This chain connects TRBV18 to TRBJ1-1; 7 bases align to TRBD1. The sequencing here drew on CD4+ T cells sorted from PBMCs, taken 15 days after the yellow fever booster vaccination. The clonotype originates from a man aged 18-30 years who received the YFV17D yellow fever vaccine. The CDR3 coding sequence is TGTGCCAGCTCACGCGGGACAGACCGATATGAAGCTTTCTTT. Amino acids: CASSRGTDRYEAFF.